Described below is a single TCR beta chain sequence and its context. This entry belongs to a study of T cell changes during pregnancy in multiple sclerosis. J lost 3 bases, V lost 6 bases, and 11 bases had no gene match. In germline, CDR1 is SGHRS, CDR2 YFSETQ. The CDR3 length is 15 residues. Sequencing used immunoSEQ multiplex PCR; TCRdb keeps in-frame clones, though not all of them. This table has over 50,000 clones, 93% appearing once. Sequencing was performed on peripheral blood, taken in the second trimester of pregnancy. The chain uses TRBV5-1 and TRBJ2-7; TRBD2 matches 8 bases. This TCR derives from a female donor with multiple sclerosis, enrolled in a pregnancy study. Written as DNA, the CDR3 is TGCGCCAGCAACGACGTAACGGGACTAGACTACGAGCAGTACTTC. Encoded protein: CASNDVTGLDYEQYF.